The rows below give T cell receptor beta chains drawn from one sample of a study of OX40 agonist ivuxolimab in advanced cancers. TCRdb's copy holds only in-frame clones and misses some; the assay was immunoSEQ multiplex PCR. The sample has about 95,000 clones, 89% seen once. The sample was CD4+ or CD8+ T cells sorted from blood, taken in a trial of the OX40 agonist ivuxolimab. The receptor source for this set is an adult with an advanced solid tumor such as melanoma, head and neck, liver or kidney cancer. Each CDR3 is given with its conserved first and last residue. The D gene is left open where the match is weak. Size is omitted from some rows. Given values are once, few, many or a class for expanded clones.

v_gene	j_gene	abundance	d_gene	CDR3nt	CDR3aa
TRBV30	TRBJ1-2	NA	TRBD1	TGTGCCTGGAGTGCCACTCGGACAGGGAACTATGGCTACACCTTC	CAWSATRTGNYGYTF
TRBV10-3	TRBJ2-7	NA	NA	TGTGCCATCAGTACAATTAGACAAGAAAGCTCCTACGAGCAGTACTTC	CAISTIRQESSYEQYF
TRBV7-9	TRBJ1-2	NA	NA	TGTGCCAGCAGCCCGCCGAAGGACCCTGAATATGGCTACACCTTC	CASSPPKDPEYGYTF
TRBV7-7	TRBJ2-1	NA	NA	TGTGCTAGCAGCTTAGCCGGGCGGGGCAACAATGAGCAGTTCTTC	CASSLAGRGNNEQFF
TRBV7-2	TRBJ2-3	few	NA	TGTGCGGTGGGTCTAGGCGCAGATACGCAGTATTTT	CAVGLGADTQYF
TRBV5-8	TRBJ1-1	NA	TRBD1	TGTGCCAGCAGCTCCACAGGGACAGGGGCTCGGACTGAAGCTTTCTTT	CASSSTGTGARTEAFF
TRBV19	TRBJ2-1	NA	NA	TGTGCCAGTGGACTCAATTCGGGATTCTCCATCGAGCAGTTCTTC	CASGLNSGFSIEQFF
TRBV19	TRBJ1-2	NA	TRBD1	TGTGCCAGTAGGACCGGGACAGGGGGAACGGTGAGAAGCTATGGCTACACCTTC	CASRTGTGGTVRSYGYTF
TRBV7-2	TRBJ2-7	NA	NA	TGTGCCAGCAGCTTAGTCAGCTACGAGCAGTACTTC	CASSLVSYEQYF
TRBV18	TRBJ1-1	once	TRBD1	TGTGCCAGCTCACCAAGAGGGACAGAGAACACTGAAGCTTTCTTT	CASSPRGTENTEAFF